This TCR beta chain was sequenced during a study of blood T cell repertoires in COVID-19. A few counts support this clone. Assay: immunoSEQ multiplex PCR; the TCRdb copy retains only in-frame clones and omits some. The sample gives around 61,000 clones, over 85% of which show up once; approximately 1.5% is in the top ten. Germline-derived CDR1 and CDR2 are LNHDA and SQIVND (reference sequence). The length of the CDR3 is 15 residues. After removal of 3 bases from V and 5 bases from J, the junction contained 9 bases not matched to a gene. Sequencing was performed on peripheral blood. The receptor's source is a man aged 60 to 75 with acute or convalescent COVID-19. The rearrangement uses TRBV19 and TRBJ2-7; 8 bases align to TRBD1. The CDR3 region is CASSIFQGASHEQYF. In DNA form, the CDR3 reads TGTGCCAGTAGTATCTTCCAGGGGGCGTCACACGAGCAGTACTTC.